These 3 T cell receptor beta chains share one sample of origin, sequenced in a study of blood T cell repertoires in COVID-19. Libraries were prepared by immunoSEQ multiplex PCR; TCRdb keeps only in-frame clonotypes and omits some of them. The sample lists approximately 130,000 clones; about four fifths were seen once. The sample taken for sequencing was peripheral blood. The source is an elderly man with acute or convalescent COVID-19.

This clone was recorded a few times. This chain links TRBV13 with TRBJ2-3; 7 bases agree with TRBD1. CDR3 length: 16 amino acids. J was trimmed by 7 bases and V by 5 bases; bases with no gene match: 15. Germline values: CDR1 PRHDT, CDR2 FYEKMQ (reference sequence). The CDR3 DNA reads TGTGCCAGCAGCCCCTCGGCTCGTACGGACAGGTATACGCAGTATTTT. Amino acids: CASSPSARTDRYTQYF.

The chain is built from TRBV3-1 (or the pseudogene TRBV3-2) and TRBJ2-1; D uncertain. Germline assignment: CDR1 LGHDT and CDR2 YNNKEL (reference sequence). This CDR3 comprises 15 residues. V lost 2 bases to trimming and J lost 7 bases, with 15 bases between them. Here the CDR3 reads CASSQNRINGNEQFF. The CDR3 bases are TGTGCCAGCAGCCAAAACCGAATAAACGGGAATGAGCAGTTCTTC.

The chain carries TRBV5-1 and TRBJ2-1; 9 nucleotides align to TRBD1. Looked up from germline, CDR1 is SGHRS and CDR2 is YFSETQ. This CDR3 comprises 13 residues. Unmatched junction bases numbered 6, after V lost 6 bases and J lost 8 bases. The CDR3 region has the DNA TGCGCCAGCAACGGGGGACAGGGAGATGAGCAGTTCTTC. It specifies CASNGGQGDEQFF.